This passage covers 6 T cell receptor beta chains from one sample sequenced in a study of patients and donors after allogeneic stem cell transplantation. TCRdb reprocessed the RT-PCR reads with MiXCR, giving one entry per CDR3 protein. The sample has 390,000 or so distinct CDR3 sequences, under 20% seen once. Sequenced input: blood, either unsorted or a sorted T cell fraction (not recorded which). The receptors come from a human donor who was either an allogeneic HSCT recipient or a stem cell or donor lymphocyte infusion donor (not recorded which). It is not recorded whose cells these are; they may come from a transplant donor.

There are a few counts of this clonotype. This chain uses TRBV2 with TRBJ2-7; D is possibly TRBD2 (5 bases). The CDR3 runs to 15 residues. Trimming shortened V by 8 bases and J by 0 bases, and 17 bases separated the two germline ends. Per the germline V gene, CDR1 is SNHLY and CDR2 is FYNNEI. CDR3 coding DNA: TGTGCCAGCGTCGAAGAGGGAGTAAGCTCCTACGAGCAGTACTTC. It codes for CASVEEGVSSYEQYF.

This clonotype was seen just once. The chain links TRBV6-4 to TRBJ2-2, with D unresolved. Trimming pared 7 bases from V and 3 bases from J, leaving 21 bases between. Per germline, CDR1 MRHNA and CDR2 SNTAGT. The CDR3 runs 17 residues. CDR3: CASNVPHLLHHTGELFF. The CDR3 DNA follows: TGTGCCAGCAACGTGCCCCATCTTTTACATCACACCGGGGAGCTGTTTTTT.

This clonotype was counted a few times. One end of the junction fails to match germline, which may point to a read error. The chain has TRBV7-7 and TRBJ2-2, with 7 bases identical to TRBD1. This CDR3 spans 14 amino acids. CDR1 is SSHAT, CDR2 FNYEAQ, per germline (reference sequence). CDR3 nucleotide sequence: TGTGCTAGCAGCTTGGGACAGTTGGACGGGGAGCTGTTTTTT. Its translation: CASSLGQLDGELFF.

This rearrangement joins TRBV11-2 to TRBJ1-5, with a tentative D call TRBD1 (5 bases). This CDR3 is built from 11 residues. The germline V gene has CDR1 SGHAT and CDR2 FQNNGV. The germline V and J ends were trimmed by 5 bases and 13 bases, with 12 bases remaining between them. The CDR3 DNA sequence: TGTGCCAGCAGCATCGCGGGGCCACAGCATTTT. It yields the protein CASSIAGPQHF.

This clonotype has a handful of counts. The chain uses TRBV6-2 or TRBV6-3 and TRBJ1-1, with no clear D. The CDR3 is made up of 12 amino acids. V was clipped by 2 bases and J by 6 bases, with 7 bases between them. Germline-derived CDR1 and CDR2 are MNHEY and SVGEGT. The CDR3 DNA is TGTGCCAGCAGTTACGAAAGGGCTGAAGCTTTCTTT. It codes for CASSYERAEAFF.

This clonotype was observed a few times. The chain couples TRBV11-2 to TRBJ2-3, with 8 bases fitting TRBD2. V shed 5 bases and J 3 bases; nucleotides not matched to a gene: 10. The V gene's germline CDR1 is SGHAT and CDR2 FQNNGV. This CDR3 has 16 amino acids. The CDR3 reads CASSGYGGAATDTQYF. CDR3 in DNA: TGTGCCAGCAGCGGCTACGGGGGGGCTGCTACAGATACGCAGTATTTT.